A selection of T cell receptor beta chains follows, all from one sample in a study of patients and donors after allogeneic stem cell transplantation. TCRdb itself ran the RT-PCR reads through MiXCR, one entry per CDR3 protein. The table has 190,000 or so distinct CDR3 sequences, 35% to 45% seen once. The sample was blood, either unsorted or a sorted T cell fraction (not recorded which). The origin of the receptors is a human donor who was either an allogeneic HSCT recipient or a stem cell or donor lymphocyte infusion donor (not recorded which). It is not recorded whose cells these are; they may come from a transplant donor. Both conserved end residues are part of each CDR3. The D gene is left open where the match is weak. Part of the rows lack a size; the others show once, few, many or a class for expanded clones.

J gene: TRBJ1-1; clone size: .; D gene: .; V gene: TRBV6-6; CDR3 DNA: TGTGCCAGCAGTTACTCGATTAACACTGAAGCTTTCTTT; CDR3 protein: CASSYSINTEAFF
J gene: TRBJ2-7; clone size: .; D gene: .; V gene: TRBV2; CDR3 DNA: TGTGCCAGCAGTGTGGGTTGGAGCTCCTACGAGCAGTACTTC; CDR3 protein: CASSVGWSSYEQYF
J gene: TRBJ1-3; clone size: many; D gene: .; V gene: TRBV3-1; CDR3 DNA: TGTGCCAGCAGCCAAGTTGGCTACGTGCATTTT; CDR3 protein: CASSQVGYVHF
J gene: TRBJ2-7; clone size: .; D gene: .; V gene: TRBV29-1; CDR3 DNA: TGCAGCGTTGAAGTCCCAGGGTACTACGAGCAGTACTTC; CDR3 protein: CSVEVPGYYEQYF
J gene: TRBJ2-1; clone size: few; D gene: .; V gene: TRBV7-9; CDR3 DNA: TGTGCCAGCAGCTTAGCGAGGTTCCCGCGTAGCTCCTACAATGAGCAGTTCTTC; CDR3 protein: CASSLARFPRSSYNEQFF
J gene: TRBJ1-2; clone size: once; D gene: .; V gene: TRBV9; CDR3 DNA: TGTGCCAGCAGCGTAGGGGGGATTGACTATGGCTACACCTTC; CDR3 protein: CASSVGGIDYGYTF
J gene: TRBJ1-3; clone size: .; D gene: .; V gene: TRBV7-2; CDR3 DNA: TGTGCCAGCAGCTTAGTAGGACATTACTCTGGAAACACCATATATTTT; CDR3 protein: CASSLVGHYSGNTIYF
J gene: TRBJ1-1; clone size: .; D gene: TRBD1; V gene: TRBV5-1; CDR3 DNA: TGCGCCAGCAGCAACGACAGGGGGCAAAGGAACACTGAAGCTTTCTTT; CDR3 protein: CASSNDRGQRNTEAFF
J gene: TRBJ2-5; clone size: few; D gene: .; V gene: TRBV12-3/TRBV12-4; CDR3 DNA: TGTGCCAGCAGTTTGGACCACGACGAGACCCAGTACTTC; CDR3 protein: CASSLDHDETQYF
J gene: TRBJ2-4; clone size: .; D gene: TRBD2; V gene: TRBV18; CDR3 DNA: TGTGCCAGCTCACCAGTACCAAGCGGGGGGCCACTAGCCAAAAACATTCAGTACTTC; CDR3 protein: CASSPVPSGGPLAKNIQYF
J gene: TRBJ1-1; clone size: few; D gene: TRBD1; V gene: TRBV5-1; CDR3 DNA: TGCGCCAGCAGCTTTGGGACAGGAACTGAAGCTTTCTTT; CDR3 protein: CASSFGTGTEAFF
J gene: TRBJ1-1; clone size: .; D gene: TRBD1; V gene: TRBV4-1; CDR3 DNA: TGCGCCAGCAGCCAAGCCCAGGGGGTATATGTTGGCACTGAAGCTTTCTTT; CDR3 protein: CASSQAQGVYVGTEAFF
J gene: TRBJ1-2; clone size: .; D gene: .; V gene: TRBV7-2; CDR3 DNA: TGTGCCAGCAGCTTATCGCTTGTAGAGGACTATGGCTACACCTTC; CDR3 protein: CASSLSLVEDYGYTF
J gene: TRBJ1-6; clone size: .; D gene: .; V gene: TRBV20-1; CDR3 DNA: TGCAGTGCTAGAGGGTGGGATCGTAGCTCCTATAATTCACCCCTCCACTTT; CDR3 protein: CSARGWDRSSYNSPLHF
J gene: TRBJ1-1; clone size: .; D gene: .; V gene: TRBV18; CDR3 DNA: TGTGCCAGCTCACGAGGGACACCGAACACTGAAGCTTTCTTT; CDR3 protein: CASSRGTPNTEAFF
J gene: TRBJ2-1; clone size: .; D gene: .; V gene: TRBV15; CDR3 DNA: TGTGCCACCAGCAGAGATCAGGGGTATGAGCAGTTCTTC; CDR3 protein: CATSRDQGYEQFF
J gene: TRBJ2-6; clone size: .; D gene: .; V gene: TRBV12-3/TRBV12-4; CDR3 DNA: TGTGCCAGCAGCACACAGGTACCCAACGTCCTGACTTTC; CDR3 protein: CASSTQVPNVLTF
J gene: TRBJ2-7; clone size: .; D gene: TRBD1; V gene: TRBV4-1; CDR3 DNA: TGCGCCAGCAGCCAAGACGGGACAGCAGCCTACGAGCAGTACTTC; CDR3 protein: CASSQDGTAAYEQYF
J gene: TRBJ1-1; clone size: .; D gene: .; V gene: TRBV9; CDR3 DNA: TGTGCCAGCAGCGTAGATCCGTTTAACACTGAAGCTTTCTTT; CDR3 protein: CASSVDPFNTEAFF
J gene: TRBJ1-2; clone size: .; D gene: .; V gene: TRBV4-1; CDR3 DNA: TGCGCCAGCAGCCAAGACTCCGGTCAGCAGCCTTATGGCTACACCTTC; CDR3 protein: CASSQDSGQQPYGYTF
J gene: TRBJ1-1; clone size: .; D gene: TRBD1; V gene: TRBV7-3; CDR3 DNA: TGTGCCAGCAGCCCCGCCGGGACAGCACGCACTGAAGCTTTCTTT; CDR3 protein: CASSPAGTARTEAFF
J gene: TRBJ1-5; clone size: .; D gene: TRBD1; V gene: TRBV6-5; CDR3 DNA: TGTGCCAGCAGCGGACAGGGTGTTGCTCAGCCCCAGCATTTT; CDR3 protein: CASSGQGVAQPQHF
J gene: TRBJ2-5; clone size: .; D gene: .; V gene: TRBV12-3/TRBV12-4; CDR3 DNA: TGTGCCAGCAGTTTAGTGTACCAAGAGACCCAGTACTTC; CDR3 protein: CASSLVYQETQYF
J gene: TRBJ1-5; clone size: .; D gene: .; V gene: TRBV18; CDR3 DNA: TGTGCCAGCTCACCCGGTGGGTTTACCTATCAGCCCCGGCATTTT; CDR3 protein: CASSPGGFTYQPRHF
J gene: TRBJ1-2; clone size: few; D gene: .; V gene: TRBV25-1; CDR3 DNA: TGTGCCAGCAGTGAATCCCCGACGGACAACTATGGCTACACCTTC; CDR3 protein: CASSESPTDNYGYTF
J gene: TRBJ1-4; clone size: .; D gene: .; V gene: TRBV12-3/TRBV12-4; CDR3 DNA: TGTGCCAGCAGTTTACAAGGGCAGGGAGTAGGAAAACTGTTTTTT; CDR3 protein: CASSLQGQGVGKLFF
J gene: TRBJ2-1; clone size: .; D gene: TRBD1; V gene: TRBV2; CDR3 DNA: TGTGCCAGCAAGAAGGGGGCCGCCCCCAGTGAGCAGTTCTTC; CDR3 protein: CASKKGAAPSEQFF
J gene: TRBJ2-1; clone size: .; D gene: .; V gene: TRBV6-6; CDR3 DNA: TGTGCCAGCAGTTACCTAGGATATGAGCAGTTCTTC; CDR3 protein: CASSYLGYEQFF
J gene: TRBJ1-5; clone size: .; D gene: .; V gene: TRBV29-1; CDR3 DNA: TGCAGCGTTGTGGCAGGGGGCAATCAGCCCCAGCATTTT; CDR3 protein: CSVVAGGNQPQHF
J gene: TRBJ2-7; clone size: once; D gene: .; V gene: TRBV3-1; CDR3 DNA: TGTGCCAGCAGCCCCGGCGGGCAGTACGAGCAGTACTTC; CDR3 protein: CASSPGGQYEQYF
J gene: TRBJ2-1; clone size: few; D gene: TRBD2; V gene: TRBV20-1; CDR3 DNA: TGCAGTGCTGTGGCGGGGGACTCCTCCTACAATGAGCAGTTCTTC; CDR3 protein: CSAVAGDSSYNEQFF
J gene: TRBJ2-4; clone size: .; D gene: .; V gene: TRBV7-2; CDR3 DNA: TGTGCCAGCAGCTTAAGGGATAAAAACATTCAGTACTTC; CDR3 protein: CASSLRDKNIQYF
J gene: TRBJ1-3; clone size: few; D gene: .; V gene: TRBV5-1; CDR3 DNA: TGCGCCAGCAGCTTGGATCTCTCTGGAAACACCATATATTTT; CDR3 protein: CASSLDLSGNTIYF
J gene: TRBJ1-2; clone size: .; D gene: .; V gene: TRBV20-1; CDR3 DNA: TGCAGTGCTAGAGGGGCCAACAACGCCTTC; CDR3 protein: CSARGANNAF
J gene: TRBJ1-2; clone size: few; D gene: TRBD1; V gene: TRBV2; CDR3 DNA: TGTGCCAGCAGGGGTACAGGGGCCATCGGCTACACCTTC; CDR3 protein: CASRGTGAIGYTF
J gene: TRBJ2-7; clone size: few; D gene: TRBD2; V gene: TRBV9; CDR3 DNA: TGTGCCAGCAGCCTACTAGCGGGGGGGTCCTACGAGCAGTACTTC; CDR3 protein: CASSLLAGGSYEQYF
J gene: TRBJ2-7; clone size: .; D gene: TRBD2; V gene: TRBV3-1; CDR3 DNA: TGTGCCAGCAGCCAAGACCCCGGGACTAGCGGATACGAGCAGTACTTC; CDR3 protein: CASSQDPGTSGYEQYF
J gene: TRBJ2-5; clone size: .; D gene: TRBD1; V gene: TRBV10-3; CDR3 DNA: TGTGCCATCAGTCCACAGGGGGCGCACGAGACCCAGTACTTC; CDR3 protein: CAISPQGAHETQYF
J gene: TRBJ1-1; clone size: .; D gene: .; V gene: TRBV5-1; CDR3 DNA: TGCGCCAGCAGCCCAGCCGGGACTCTCAACACTGAAGCTTTCTTT; CDR3 protein: CASSPAGTLNTEAFF
J gene: TRBJ1-1; clone size: .; D gene: TRBD1; V gene: TRBV2; CDR3 DNA: TGTGCCAGCAGGCCGACAGGGGGGACTGAAGCTTTCTTT; CDR3 protein: CASRPTGGTEAFF
J gene: TRBJ2-3; clone size: .; D gene: TRBD2; V gene: TRBV27; CDR3 DNA: TGTGCCAGCAGTTTAACTAGCGGGGGGGCACTGGATACGCAGTATTTT; CDR3 protein: CASSLTSGGALDTQYF
J gene: TRBJ1-5; clone size: once; D gene: .; V gene: TRBV4-1; CDR3 DNA: TGCGCCAGCAGCCTCTCCCCGGGGACGCAAAATCAGCCCCAGCATTTT; CDR3 protein: CASSLSPGTQNQPQHF
J gene: TRBJ2-7; clone size: .; D gene: TRBD1; V gene: TRBV20-1; CDR3 DNA: TGCAGTGCTGCGGGACAGGGGATCGAGCAGTACTTC; CDR3 protein: CSAAGQGIEQYF
J gene: TRBJ1-2; clone size: .; D gene: TRBD1; V gene: TRBV20-1; CDR3 DNA: TGCAGTGCTAGAAGCCTGGGACAGGGGAACTATGGCTACACCTTC; CDR3 protein: CSARSLGQGNYGYTF
J gene: TRBJ1-1; clone size: few; D gene: .; V gene: TRBV5-1; CDR3 DNA: TGCGCCAGCAGCCGGATGACGACAGGTATGAACACTGAAGCTTTCTTT; CDR3 protein: CASSRMTTGMNTEAFF
J gene: TRBJ1-1; clone size: many; D gene: .; V gene: TRBV5-1; CDR3 DNA: TGCGCCAGCAGCTTTCGTGGGAACACTGAAGCTTTCTTT; CDR3 protein: CASSFRGNTEAFF
J gene: TRBJ1-4; clone size: many; D gene: .; V gene: TRBV12-3/TRBV12-4; CDR3 DNA: TGTGCCAGCAGATTGGGGTTGACTAATGAAAAACTGTTTTTT; CDR3 protein: CASRLGLTNEKLFF
J gene: TRBJ1-1; clone size: .; D gene: TRBD1; V gene: TRBV5-1; CDR3 DNA: TGCGCCAGCAGCCCCCCCATCGGACAGGGTGCTGAAGCTTTCTTT; CDR3 protein: CASSPPIGQGAEAFF
J gene: TRBJ2-5; clone size: .; D gene: TRBD1; V gene: TRBV28; CDR3 DNA: TGTGCCAGCAGCCCCAGGGGGACCCTCCAAGAGACCCAGTACTTC; CDR3 protein: CASSPRGTLQETQYF
J gene: TRBJ2-5; clone size: .; D gene: .; V gene: TRBV28; CDR3 DNA: TGTGCCAGCAGTTTTCTCCCAACCACAGGGTTCCAAGAGACCCAGTACTTC; CDR3 protein: CASSFLPTTGFQETQYF
J gene: TRBJ1-2; clone size: once; D gene: TRBD1; V gene: TRBV5-1; CDR3 DNA: TGCGCCAGCAGCGGGGACAGGACACTCTATGGCTACACCTTC; CDR3 protein: CASSGDRTLYGYTF